Each of the 27 T cell receptor beta chains below was sequenced from the same sample in a study of T-cell reconstitution after alpha-beta-depleted transplantation in children. For TCRbeta, the library was prepared with unique molecular identifiers. TCRdb reprocessed the PCR reads via MiXCR and lists one record per CDR3 protein. The repertoire has about 870,000 distinct CDR3 sequences, about 15% of them found once; the top ten carry approximately 4.5%. The source was PBMCs, mostly from graft donor cells, collected 360 days after TCRalphabeta/CD19-depleted stem cell transplant. The receptors were sampled from a male patient younger than 18 who had a stem cell transplant for acute lymphoblastic leukemia, so the T cells may come from the graft donor.

The V call is TRBV21-1, the J call TRBJ1-5; TRBD1 reflects the table's D call only, with no check against the DNA. TRBV21-1 is a known pseudogene. This CDR3 is 20 amino acids long. In DNA form, the CDR3 reads TGTGCCAGCACCAGAGAATCAGGGGCCCAGCTCCCTAGTAGCAATCAGCCCCAGCATTTT. It is translated as CASTRESGAQLPSSNQPQHF.

This clonotype showed up many times. This chain uses TRBV15 with TRBJ2-7; D may be TRBD1 (5 bases). Germline CDR1 reads LNHNV; CDR2 reads YYDKDF (reference sequence). The CDR3 runs to 15 residues. V was trimmed by 0 bases and J by 3 bases, leaving 12 bases between them. Written as DNA, the CDR3 is TGTGCCACCAGCAGAGATCCCCAGGGCCTCTACGAGCAGTACTTC. Translating it yields CATSRDPQGLYEQYF.

This sequence joins TRBV10-3 and TRBJ2-3; D unclear. The germline V gene has CDR1 ENHRY and CDR2 SYGVKD. V lost 3 bases, J lost 3 bases, and 10 bases lay in between. The CDR3 totals 14 residues. This CDR3 reads CAISDHAGTDTQYF. In nucleotides, the CDR3 is TGTGCCATCAGTGATCATGCCGGTACAGATACGCAGTATTTT.

The chain uses TRBV20-1 and TRBJ1-5; perhaps TRBD1 as D (6 bases). Germline CDR1 reads DFQATT; CDR2 reads SNEGSKA (reference sequence). The CDR3 loop spans 17 amino acids. The ends were cut back, 2 bases at V and 5 bases at J, with 22 bases in the middle. CDR3 bases: TGCAGTGCTAGACCCCCACGGGGCAGGGGACACGATCAGCCCCAGCATTTT. It translates to CSARPPRGRGHDQPQHF.

The V gene is TRBV29-1, the J gene TRBJ2-7, with D possibly TRBD1 on 6 matching bases. The CDR3 is 13 residues long. Trimming removed 6 bases at V and 1 base at J, with 13 bases between. Germline CDR1 reads SQVTM; CDR2 reads ANQGSEA. CDR3: CSVLRDTSYEQYF. The CDR3, as DNA: TGCAGCGTGCTCCGGGACACGTCCTACGAGCAGTACTTC.

The chain carries TRBV30 and TRBJ2-1; TRBD1 matches at 9 bases. The trim removed 7 bases at V and 2 bases at J, leaving 9 bases unmatched. CDR1 is GTSNPN, CDR2 SVGIG, per germline (reference sequence). The CDR3 spans 15 residues. The CDR3 region is CAFCRRTGAYNEQFF. CDR3 DNA sequence: TGTGCCTTCTGCCGACGGACAGGGGCCTACAATGAGCAGTTCTTC.

This clonotype was observed a few times. The chain couples TRBV15 to TRBJ2-1; 10 positions agree with TRBD1. CDR3 length: 15 residues. The germline gives CDR1 LNHNV, CDR2 YYDKDF (reference sequence). Trimming cost V 5 bases and J 6 bases; bases outside gene matches: 7. Written as DNA, the CDR3 is TGTGCCACCAGCCCGGACAGGGGGATGAGCAATGAGCAGTTCTTC. This codes for CATSPDRGMSNEQFF.

This clonotype was seen repeatedly, ten times or more. This chain connects TRBV2 to TRBJ2-3; no clear D. The germline gives CDR1 SNHLY, CDR2 FYNNEI. The V gene lost 6 bases and the J gene lost 2 bases, with 9 bases spanning the gap. The CDR3 contains 13 residues. This CDR3 reads CASSKGLTDTQYF. DNA of the CDR3: TGTGCCAGCAGCAAAGGTCTCACAGATACGCAGTATTTT.

This clonotype was seen a few times. The rearrangement joins TRBV5-1 to TRBJ1-4; TRBD1 matches 9 bases. The CDR3 loop spans 18 amino acids. Per germline, CDR1 SGHRS and CDR2 YFSETQ. V shed 0 bases, J shed 7 bases, and the junction held 13 bases outside the gene matches. This CDR3 reads CASSLEPPGWDRVEKLFF. In DNA form, the CDR3 reads TGCGCCAGCAGCTTGGAACCGCCGGGGTGGGACAGGGTTGAAAAACTGTTTTTT.

The chain couples TRBV20-1 to TRBJ1-1; D might be TRBD1 (5 bases). Between the trimmed V and J ends, which lost 6 bases and 0 bases, there was a span of 14 bases. Germline CDR1 is DFQATT and CDR2 is SNEGSKA (reference sequence). The CDR3 is made up of 14 amino acids. The DNA for the CDR3 is TGCAGTGCGCTCCCACAGGTGGTGAACACTGAAGCTTTCTTT. Protein sequence: CSALPQVVNTEAFF.

This clonotype was seen many times. The chain carries TRBV4-2 and TRBJ2-7; D may be TRBD2 (5 bases). CDR1 and CDR2 from the germline V gene are LGHNA and YNFKEQ. V was pared by 4 bases and J by 1 base, with 8 bases between. The CDR3 covers 13 residues. CDR3 sequence (DNA): TGTGCCAGCAGCCCCGGGGAATCCTACGAGCAGTACTTC. As protein: CASSPGESYEQYF.

The chain links TRBV30 to TRBJ2-1; 14 bases match TRBD2. This CDR3 spans 14 amino acids. Germline V gene sequence: CDR1 GTSNPN, CDR2 SVGIG (reference sequence). The ends lost 7 bases at V and 6 bases at J; junction bases unmatched: 5. This chain's CDR3 is CASTGTSGSNEQFF. For the CDR3, the DNA is TGTGCCTCGACTGGGACTAGCGGGAGCAATGAGCAGTTCTTC.

Many counts were recorded for this clonotype. This chain uses TRBV7-3 with TRBJ2-3; D might be TRBD2 (6 bases). V shed 5 bases and J shed 1 base, with 10 bases lying between them. Germline CDR1 is SGHTA and CDR2 is FQGTGA. There are 14 residues in the CDR3. CDR3 DNA sequence: TGTGCCAGCAGCCTGACTAGAGGCACAGATACGCAGTATTTT. It yields the protein CASSLTRGTDTQYF.

This chain connects TRBV5-5 to TRBJ2-7; TRBD1 aligns across 10 bases. The J segment lost 3 bases and the V segment lost 4 bases, leaving 7 bases of the junction unmatched. The CDR3 extends over 15 amino acids. Germline loops: CDR1 SGHKS, CDR2 YYEKEE (reference sequence). This chain's CDR3 is CASSIGQGEFYEQYF. CDR3 sequence (DNA): TGTGCCAGCAGCATCGGACAGGGGGAGTTCTACGAGCAGTACTTC.

This clonotype was counted only a few times. V is TRBV5-1 and J is TRBJ1-3, with D tentatively TRBD1 (5 bases). The ends were cut back, 4 bases at V and 2 bases at J, with 19 bases in the middle. Germline CDR1 reads SGHRS; CDR2 reads YFSETQ. This CDR3 has 17 residues. The CDR3: CASSPKVVGEPGNTIYF. DNA for the CDR3: TGCGCCAGCAGCCCAAAAGTAGTAGGGGAACCTGGAAACACCATATATTTT.

This clonotype was recorded many times. The V call is TRBV2, the J call TRBJ2-5; TRBD2 is a possible D gene (6 bases). The CDR3 contains 13 residues. Deletions cut 6 bases from V and 1 base from J, with 9 bases between. The germline V gene has CDR1 SNHLY and CDR2 FYNNEI. In nucleotides, the CDR3 is TGTGCCAGCAGCGGGACTGCCCAAGAGACCCAGTACTTC. Translation gives CASSGTAQETQYF.

The rearrangement uses TRBV2 and TRBJ2-7; D might be TRBD1 (5 bases). CDR1 and CDR2 from the germline V gene are SNHLY and FYNNEI. Trimming shortened V by 11 bases and J by 6 bases, and 26 bases separated the two germline ends. The CDR3 covers 15 residues. The CDR3 bases are TGTGCCTCTGGGATTATAGGGGCGACAAGGGGCGAGCAGTACTTC. It is translated as CASGIIGATRGEQYF.

The rearrangement uses TRBV29-1 and TRBJ1-1; the D gene is possibly TRBD1 (6 bases). Germline V lookup: CDR1 SQVTM, CDR2 ANQGSEA. Trimming shortened V by 3 bases and J by 11 bases, and 19 bases separated the two germline ends. CDR3 size: 13 residues. The CDR3 here is CSVDIRRDTDAFF. As DNA, the CDR3 is TGCAGCGTTGATATACGCCGGGACACAGATGCTTTCTTT.

This clonotype was picked up a small number of times. The chain joins TRBV3-1 to TRBJ2-7; D is unclear. This CDR3 region has 18 residues. V was pared by 0 bases and J by 3 bases, with 21 bases between. In germline, CDR1 is LGHDT, CDR2 YNNKEL (reference sequence). The DNA of the CDR3 is TGTGCCAGCAGCCAAGATTATTGGTCGGTCGAGAGAGTCTACGAGCAGTACTTC. Translating it yields CASSQDYWSVERVYEQYF.

This clonotype appeared many times. The CDR3: CASSPRESLGDTQYF. In DNA form, the CDR3 reads TGCGCCAGCAGCCCCCGGGAAAGTCTCGGAGATACGCAGTATTTT. This rearrangement joins TRBV4-1 to TRBJ2-3; D may be TRBD2 (5 bases). With 4 bases removed from V and 5 bases from J, the gap between germline ends came to 16 bases. This CDR3 region has 15 residues. Per germline, CDR1 MGHRA and CDR2 YSYEKL.

This clonotype was found many times. The V call is TRBV4-1, the J call TRBJ1-1; D is perhaps TRBD1 (6 bases). Germline CDR1 reads MGHRA; CDR2 reads YSYEKL. This CDR3 contains 14 residues. V was clipped by 4 bases and J by 3 bases, with 12 bases between them. The CDR3 nucleotides read TGCGCCAGCAGCCTACAGGGACGGGACACTGAAGCTTTCTTT. Encoded protein: CASSLQGRDTEAFF.

The genes are TRBV5-5 and TRBJ2-7, with 9 bases aligning to TRBD1. The CDR3 totals 15 residues. Trimming took 3 bases from V and 2 from J; bases not matched to a gene: 6. The germline CDR1 and CDR2 sequences are SGHKS and YYEKEE (reference sequence). The CDR3 region is CASSWPTGGTYEQYF. The CDR3 nucleotides are TGTGCCAGCAGCTGGCCGACAGGGGGAACCTACGAGCAGTACTTC.

The sample holds many counts of this clonotype. The chain joins TRBV4-1 to TRBJ2-7; the D is unclear. The ends were cut back, 3 bases at V and 4 bases at J, with 13 bases in the middle. This CDR3 contains 14 residues. Per the germline V gene, CDR1 is MGHRA and CDR2 is YSYEKL. CDR3 in DNA: TGCGCCAGCAGCCATCCAAGGGTGGGTTACGAGCAGTACTTC. Translating it yields CASSHPRVGYEQYF.

The rearrangement uses TRBV6-1 and TRBJ2-5, with D possibly matching TRBD1 (6 bases). Germline CDR1 MNHNS, CDR2 SASEGT. Trimming removed 7 bases from V and 1 base from J, with 13 bases in between. This CDR3 is built from 14 residues. Here the CDR3 reads CASNRDTSQETQYF. CDR3 in DNA: TGTGCCAGCAACAGGGACACCTCCCAAGAGACCCAGTACTTC.

This clonotype was detected only a few times. This chain's CDR3 is CSVDGLTGVYEQYF. The CDR3 bases are TGCAGCGTTGACGGCCTAACAGGGGTCTACGAGCAGTACTTC. The rearrangement links TRBV29-1 to TRBJ2-7, with TRBD1 matching over 7 bases. Trimming at V came to 3 bases and at J to 3 bases, leaving 8 bases not matched to a gene. CDR3 length equals 14 residues. Per the germline V gene, CDR1 is SQVTM and CDR2 is ANQGSEA.

This clonotype has a handful of counts. The J gene is TRBJ2-1, the V gene TRBV24-1; TRBD2 aligns across 16 bases. Germline-derived CDR1 and CDR2 are KGHDR and SFDVKD. V lost 4 bases to trimming and J lost 0 bases; unmatched junction nucleotides: 14. This CDR3 contains 22 residues. As DNA, the CDR3 is TGTGCCACCAGTGACCCGGGACTAGCGGGAGGGACGGTGAGGAGCTCCTACAATGAGCAGTTCTTC. Translating gives CATSDPGLAGGTVRSSYNEQFF.

The chain uses TRBV29-1 and TRBJ2-7; no reliable D call. Per germline, CDR1 SQVTM and CDR2 ANQGSEA. This CDR3 contains 13 residues. V was cut by 2 bases and J by 5 bases, with 13 bases left in between. The CDR3 DNA follows: TGCAGCGTTGAACTAGGTAGAAGGGACGAGCAGTACTTC. As protein: CSVELGRRDEQYF.